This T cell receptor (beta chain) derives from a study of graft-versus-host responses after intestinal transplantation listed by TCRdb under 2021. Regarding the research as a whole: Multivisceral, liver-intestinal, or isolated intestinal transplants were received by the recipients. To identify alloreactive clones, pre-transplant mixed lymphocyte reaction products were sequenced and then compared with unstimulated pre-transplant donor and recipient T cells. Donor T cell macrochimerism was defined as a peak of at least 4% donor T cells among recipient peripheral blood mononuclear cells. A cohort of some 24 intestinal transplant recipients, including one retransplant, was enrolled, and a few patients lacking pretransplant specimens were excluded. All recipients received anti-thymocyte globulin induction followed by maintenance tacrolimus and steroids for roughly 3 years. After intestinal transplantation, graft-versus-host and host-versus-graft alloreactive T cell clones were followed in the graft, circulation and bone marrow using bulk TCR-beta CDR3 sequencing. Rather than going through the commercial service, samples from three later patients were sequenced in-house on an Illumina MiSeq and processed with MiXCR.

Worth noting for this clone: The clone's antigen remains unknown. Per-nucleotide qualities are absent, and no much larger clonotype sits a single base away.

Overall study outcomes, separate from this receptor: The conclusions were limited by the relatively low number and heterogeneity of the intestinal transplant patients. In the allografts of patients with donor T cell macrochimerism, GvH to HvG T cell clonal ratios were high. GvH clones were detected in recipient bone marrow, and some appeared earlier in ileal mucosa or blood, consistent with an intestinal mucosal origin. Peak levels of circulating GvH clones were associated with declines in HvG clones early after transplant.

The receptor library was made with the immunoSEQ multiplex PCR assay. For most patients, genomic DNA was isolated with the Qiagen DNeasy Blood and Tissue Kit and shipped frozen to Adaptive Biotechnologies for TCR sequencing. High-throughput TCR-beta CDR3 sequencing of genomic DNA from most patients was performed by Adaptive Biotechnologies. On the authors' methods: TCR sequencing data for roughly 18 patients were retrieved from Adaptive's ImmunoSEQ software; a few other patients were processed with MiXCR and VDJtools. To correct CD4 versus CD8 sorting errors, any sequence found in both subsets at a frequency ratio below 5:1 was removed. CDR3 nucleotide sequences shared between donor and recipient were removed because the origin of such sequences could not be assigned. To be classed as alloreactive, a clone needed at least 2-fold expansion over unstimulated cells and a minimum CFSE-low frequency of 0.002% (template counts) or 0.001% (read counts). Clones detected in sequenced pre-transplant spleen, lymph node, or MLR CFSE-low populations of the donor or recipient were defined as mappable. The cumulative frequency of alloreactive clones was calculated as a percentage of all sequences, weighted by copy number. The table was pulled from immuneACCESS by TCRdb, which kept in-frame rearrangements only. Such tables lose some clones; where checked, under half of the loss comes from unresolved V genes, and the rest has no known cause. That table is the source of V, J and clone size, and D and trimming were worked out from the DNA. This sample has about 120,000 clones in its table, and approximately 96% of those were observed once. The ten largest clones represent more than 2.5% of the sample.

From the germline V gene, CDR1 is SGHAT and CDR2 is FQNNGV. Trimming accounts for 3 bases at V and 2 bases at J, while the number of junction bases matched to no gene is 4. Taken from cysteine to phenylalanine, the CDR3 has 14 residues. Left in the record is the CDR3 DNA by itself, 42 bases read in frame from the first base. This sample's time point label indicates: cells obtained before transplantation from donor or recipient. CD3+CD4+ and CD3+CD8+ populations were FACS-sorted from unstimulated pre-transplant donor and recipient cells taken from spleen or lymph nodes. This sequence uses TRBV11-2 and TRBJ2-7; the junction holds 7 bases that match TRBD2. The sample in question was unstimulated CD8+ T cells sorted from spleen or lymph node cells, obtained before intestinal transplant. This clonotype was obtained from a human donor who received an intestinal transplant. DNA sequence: TGTGCCAGCAGCTTCACGGGGGGAACCTACGAGCAGTACTTC. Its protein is CASSFTGGTYEQYF.